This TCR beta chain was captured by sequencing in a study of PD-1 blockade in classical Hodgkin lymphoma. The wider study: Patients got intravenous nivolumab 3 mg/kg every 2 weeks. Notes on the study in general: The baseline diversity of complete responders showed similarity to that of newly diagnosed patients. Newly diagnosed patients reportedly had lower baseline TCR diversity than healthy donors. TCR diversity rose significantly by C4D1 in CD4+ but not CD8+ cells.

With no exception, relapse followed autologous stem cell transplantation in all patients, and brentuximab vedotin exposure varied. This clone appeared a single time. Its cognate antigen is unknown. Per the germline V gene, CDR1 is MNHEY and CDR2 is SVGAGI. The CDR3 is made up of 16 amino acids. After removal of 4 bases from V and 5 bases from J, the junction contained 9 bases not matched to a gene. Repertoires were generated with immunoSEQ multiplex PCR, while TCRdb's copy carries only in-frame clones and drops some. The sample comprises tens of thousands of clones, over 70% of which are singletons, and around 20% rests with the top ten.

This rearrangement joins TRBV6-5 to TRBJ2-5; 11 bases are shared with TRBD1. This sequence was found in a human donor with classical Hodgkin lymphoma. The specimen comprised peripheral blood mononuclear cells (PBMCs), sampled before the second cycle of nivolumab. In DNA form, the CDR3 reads TGTGCCAGCAGTTTAACTTGGACAGGGGGCGGCGAGACCCAGTACTTC. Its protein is CASSLTWTGGGETQYF.